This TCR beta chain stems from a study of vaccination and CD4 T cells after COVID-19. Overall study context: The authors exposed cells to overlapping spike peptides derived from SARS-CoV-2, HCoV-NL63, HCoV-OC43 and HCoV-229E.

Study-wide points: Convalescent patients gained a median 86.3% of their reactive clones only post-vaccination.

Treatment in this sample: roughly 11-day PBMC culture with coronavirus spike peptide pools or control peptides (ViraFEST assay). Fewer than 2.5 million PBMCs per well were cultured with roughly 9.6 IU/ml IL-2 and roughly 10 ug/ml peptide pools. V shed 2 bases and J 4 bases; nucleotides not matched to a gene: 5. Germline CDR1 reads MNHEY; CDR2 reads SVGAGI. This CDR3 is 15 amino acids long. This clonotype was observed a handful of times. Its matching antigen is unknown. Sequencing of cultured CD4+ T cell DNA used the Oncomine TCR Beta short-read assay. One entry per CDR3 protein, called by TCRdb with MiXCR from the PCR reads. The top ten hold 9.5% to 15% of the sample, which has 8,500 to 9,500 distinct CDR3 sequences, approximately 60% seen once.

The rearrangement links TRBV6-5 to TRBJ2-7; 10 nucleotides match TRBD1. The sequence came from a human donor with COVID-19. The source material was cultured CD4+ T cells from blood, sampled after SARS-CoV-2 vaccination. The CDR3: CASSYRGQGTYEQYF. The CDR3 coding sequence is TGTGCCAGCAGTTACCGGGGACAGGGGACTTACGAGCAGTACTTC.